One T cell receptor beta chain is described in this entry. The germline and genes are mouse ones. These data originate in a study of tissue T cells after allogeneic stem cell transplantation. Profiled with immunoSEQ multiplex PCR; TCRdb holds only in-frame clones, not every one. The sample lists over 40,000 clones, about 73% occurring once. Sequencing was done on a sample of sorted cells pooled from one or two spleens. The source is a pool of C57BL/6 mice in good health.

The CDR3 loop reads CASNQGARAEQFF. The DNA read from the CDR3 is TGTGCCAGCAATCAGGGGGCGCGTGCTGAGCAGTTC. The chain recombines TRBV13-3 with TRBJ2-1, with 8 nucleotides matching TRBD1. The read ends 1 residue before the CDR3 terminus; that terminus is restored from the germline J gene. The CDR3 length is 13 residues. With V trimmed by 6 bases and J by 6 bases, 5 bases remained unmatched. Germline-derived CDR1 and CDR2 are NNHDY and SYVADS.